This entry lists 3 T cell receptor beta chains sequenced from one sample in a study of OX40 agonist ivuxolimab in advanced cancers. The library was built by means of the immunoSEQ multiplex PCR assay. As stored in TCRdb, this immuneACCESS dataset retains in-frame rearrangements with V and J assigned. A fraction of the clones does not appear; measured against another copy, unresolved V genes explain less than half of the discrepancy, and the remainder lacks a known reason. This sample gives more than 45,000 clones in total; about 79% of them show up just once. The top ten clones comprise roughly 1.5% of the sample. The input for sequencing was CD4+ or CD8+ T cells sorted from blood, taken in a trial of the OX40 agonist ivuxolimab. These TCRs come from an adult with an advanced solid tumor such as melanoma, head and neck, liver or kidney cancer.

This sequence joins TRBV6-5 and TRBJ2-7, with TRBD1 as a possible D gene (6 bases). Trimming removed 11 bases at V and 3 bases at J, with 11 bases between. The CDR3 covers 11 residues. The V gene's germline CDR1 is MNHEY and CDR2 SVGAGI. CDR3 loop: CASTGSYEQYF. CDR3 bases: TGTGCCTCAACAGGGAGCTACGAGCAGTACTTC.

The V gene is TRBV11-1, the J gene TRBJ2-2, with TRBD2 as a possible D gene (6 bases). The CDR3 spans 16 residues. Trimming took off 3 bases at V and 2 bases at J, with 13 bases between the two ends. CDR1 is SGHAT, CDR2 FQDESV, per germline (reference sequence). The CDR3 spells CASSFLIGGNTGELFF. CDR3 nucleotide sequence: TGTGCCAGCAGCTTCCTGATCGGGGGAAACACCGGGGAGCTGTTTTTT.

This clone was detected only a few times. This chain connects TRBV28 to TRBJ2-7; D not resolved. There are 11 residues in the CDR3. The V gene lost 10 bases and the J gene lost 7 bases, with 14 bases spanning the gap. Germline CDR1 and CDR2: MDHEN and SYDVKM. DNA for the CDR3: TGTGCCACGGCAGTAGCATCTGAGCAGTACTTC. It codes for CATAVASEQYF.